These 10 T cell receptor beta chains were all obtained from the same sample, sequenced in a study of circulating tumor DNA in untreated peripheral T-cell lymphoma. Some clones are missing from TCRdb's copy, which holds only in-frame ones; the method was immunoSEQ multiplex PCR. The sample consists of around 10,000 clones, about 76% of them appearing once. Sequencing used tumor tissue. These receptors all come from a human donor with peripheral T-cell lymphoma.

The chain is built from TRBV18 and TRBJ1-1; 7 positions match TRBD1. CDR1 and CDR2 from the germline V gene are KGHSH and LQKENI. The trim removed 0 bases at V and 3 bases at J, leaving 7 bases unmatched. The CDR3 is 16 residues long. The CDR3 is CASSPPRKTGHTEAFF. In DNA, the CDR3 is TGTGCCAGCTCACCACCCCGTAAGACAGGGCACACTGAAGCTTTCTTT.

The gene calls are TRBV19 and TRBJ2-3; D unresolved. CDR3 length: 13 residues. Per the germline V gene, CDR1 is LNHDA and CDR2 is SQIVND (reference sequence). Trimming stripped 5 bases from V and 6 bases from J, with 12 bases between. In DNA form, the CDR3 reads TGTGCCAGTAGTGTTCGGCGACTGGATACGCAGTATTTT. This codes for CASSVRRLDTQYF.

The V gene is TRBV6-8, the J gene TRBJ2-5; 8 bases match TRBD2. Per the germline V gene, CDR1 is MNHGY and CDR2 is SAAAGT. The CDR3 is made up of 14 amino acids. The junction had 12 bases not matched to a gene; V was cut back by 8 bases and J by 7 bases. The CDR3 DNA reads as TGTGCCAGCTTCTTTGACTTCAGCGGGGGGACCCAGTACTTC. Its protein product is CASFFDFSGGTQYF.

The table lists this clone with a count of one. The genes are TRBV19 and TRBJ1-2; D not resolved. CDR1 LNHDA and CDR2 SQIVND come from the germline V gene (reference sequence). V dropped 1 base and J dropped 4 bases, with 16 bases sitting between them. The CDR3 runs to 16 residues. The CDR3 coding sequence is TGTGCCAGTAGTATAGGGGAGACTACGTTCACCTATGGCTACACCTTC. Its protein product is CASSIGETTFTYGYTF.

The V and J genes are TRBV18 and TRBJ1-1, with D possibly TRBD1 on 6 matching bases. The V gene's germline CDR1 is KGHSH and CDR2 LQKENI. The V end was cut by 4 bases, the J end by 4 bases, with 19 bases between. The CDR3 runs 16 residues. The CDR3 spells CASSRGTLKWGTEAFF. The CDR3 nucleotides are TGTGCCAGCTCACGCGGGACACTCAAATGGGGCACTGAAGCTTTCTTT.

This clone was seen only a few times. The chain recombines TRBV4-1 with TRBJ2-5; 7 nucleotides align to TRBD1. CDR1 and CDR2 (germline): MGHRA, YSYEKL. CDR3 length equals 15 residues. The J segment lost 4 bases and the V segment lost 1 base, leaving 6 bases of the junction unmatched. The CDR3 coding sequence is TGCGCCAGCAGCCAAGGGGACAGAGATCGAGAGACCCAGTACTTC. Translated: CASSQGDRDRETQYF.

The V call is TRBV4-1, the J call TRBJ1-6; 7 positions match TRBD1. The CDR3 length is 15 residues. Germline-derived CDR1 and CDR2 are MGHRA and YSYEKL. Unmatched junction bases numbered 9, after V lost 2 bases and J lost 11 bases. CDR3 residues: CASSQRETGKAPLHF. Written as DNA, the CDR3 is TGCGCCAGCAGCCAACGTGAGACAGGGAAGGCACCCCTCCACTTT.

This chain connects TRBV15 to TRBJ2-7; D might be TRBD1 (6 bases). The germline gives CDR1 LNHNV, CDR2 YYDKDF (reference sequence). The CDR3 sequence is 15 residues long. V gave up 0 bases and J gave up 4 bases, with 13 bases separating them. The CDR3 here is CATSRDPGVMYEQYF. The CDR3 region has the DNA TGTGCCACCAGCAGAGACCCAGGGGTAATGTACGAGCAGTACTTC.

In its sample, this clone was seen once. The CDR3 DNA is TGTGCCAGCTCACCGGGGGTTCATGGCTACACCTTC. The encoded protein is CASSPGVHGYTF. The genes are TRBV18 and TRBJ1-2; perhaps TRBD1 as D (5 bases). V was trimmed by 3 bases and J by 6 bases, leaving 8 bases between them. Germline lookup yields CDR1 KGHSH and CDR2 LQKENI. The CDR3 has 12 amino acids. Full variable domain (missing parts from reference TRBV18 and TRBJ1-2): NAGVMQNPRHLVRRRGQEARLRCSPMKGHSHVYWYRQLPEEGLKFMVYLQKENIIDESGMPKERFSAEFPKEGPSILRIQQVVRGDSAAYFCASSPGVHGYTFGSGTRLTVV.

This clone was seen once. The gene calls are TRBV29-1 and TRBJ2-6; D may be TRBD2 (5 bases). The CDR3 sequence is 17 residues long. V shed 2 bases and J shed 2 bases, with 16 bases lying between them. CDR1 is SQVTM, CDR2 ANQGSEA, per germline. As DNA, the CDR3 is TGCAGCGTTGAACAACGAGGGCCTCCCCCTGGGGCCAACGTCCTGACTTTC. Translating it yields CSVEQRGPPPGANVLTF.